Each of the 32 T cell receptor beta chains below was sequenced from the same sample in a study of blood T cell repertoires in COVID-19. TCRdb keeps only in-frame clones here, not all; method: immunoSEQ multiplex PCR. The data hold over 350,000 clones, with 85% to 90% observed a single time. The sequenced sample consisted of PBMCs or T cells enriched from blood (not recorded which). The receptors stem from a young woman who had recovered from COVID-19.

J is TRBJ1-4 and V is TRBV24-1, with 12 bases lining up with TRBD1. Germline CDR1 reads KGHDR; CDR2 reads SFDVKD. V was clipped by 3 bases and J by 6 bases; unmatched bases: 13. The CDR3 has 19 residues. CDR3 DNA sequence: TGTGCCACCAGTGATCCCCCGGGACAGGGGGCAAATCAAGATGAAAAACTGTTTTTT. This translates into CATSDPPGQGANQDEKLFF.

V gene TRBV5-1 combines with J gene TRBJ2-7; D possibly corresponds to TRBD1 (5 bases). From germline, CDR1 is SGHRS and CDR2 YFSETQ. This CDR3 has 15 residues. The V and J ends lost 1 base and 2 bases respectively, with 13 bases between them. The CDR3 DNA follows: TGCGCCAGCAGCTTGATTAAAGCAGGGCCCTACGAGCAGTACTTC. This codes for CASSLIKAGPYEQYF.

The chain combines TRBV6-2 or TRBV6-3 with TRBJ2-3; no definite D call. The CDR3 has 15 amino acids. V lost 2 bases and J lost 6, with 15 bases in between. Germline CDR1 reads MNHEY; CDR2 reads SVGEGT. The CDR3 DNA reads as TGTGCCAGCAGTTACCCCAGTCCTTCCACCGATACGCAGTATTTT. Encoded protein: CASSYPSPSTDTQYF.

V is TRBV10-2 and J is TRBJ2-3; 8 positions match TRBD2. The CDR3 runs 15 residues. V shed 6 bases, J shed 6 bases, and the junction held 11 bases outside the gene matches. From germline, CDR1 is WSHSY and CDR2 SAAADI. The CDR3 protein is CASRRLTGGQDTQYF. The CDR3 DNA reads as TGCGCCAGCAGACGACTGACGGGGGGGCAGGATACGCAGTATTTT.

V is TRBV6-6 and J is TRBJ2-5; D is unclear. Trimming stripped 6 bases from V and 3 bases from J, with 11 bases between. CDR1 is MNHNY and CDR2 is SVGAGI in the germline V gene (reference sequence). The CDR3 runs to 13 residues. The CDR3 nucleotides read TGTGCCAGCAGGTTAACAGAGAAAGAGACCCAGTACTTC. As protein: CASRLTEKETQYF.

CDR3 in DNA: TGTGCCAGCAGCTCCCGAGACAATCAGGGGAACACTGAAGCTTTCTTT. It specifies CASSSRDNQGNTEAFF. The rearrangement links TRBV7-3 to TRBJ1-1, with D tentatively TRBD1 (5 bases). The length of the CDR3 is 16 residues. Germline loops: CDR1 SGHTA, CDR2 FQGTGA. The V end was cut by 4 bases, the J end by 1 base, with 16 bases between.

CDR3: CATATSTDTQYF. CDR3 in DNA: TGTGCCACCGCCACTAGCACAGATACGCAGTATTTT. The chain couples TRBV24-1 to TRBJ2-3, with D uncertain. The CDR3 totals 12 residues. Per germline, CDR1 KGHDR and CDR2 SFDVKD. V lost 9 bases and J 0 bases, leaving 6 bases between the germline ends.

This sequence joins TRBV7-9 and TRBJ1-2, with D possibly being TRBD1 (6 bases). The CDR3 spans 13 residues. CDR1 is SEHNR, CDR2 FQNEAQ, per germline (reference sequence). V lost 5 bases to trimming and J lost 4 bases, with 11 bases between them. The CDR3, as DNA: TGTGCCAGCAGCCCGTCAGGGGCCTATGGCTACACCTTC. It is translated as CASSPSGAYGYTF.

The rearrangement links TRBV2 to TRBJ2-2, with TRBD1 matching over 10 bases. After removal of 8 bases from V and 3 bases from J, the junction contained 12 bases not matched to a gene. CDR1 is SNHLY and CDR2 is FYNNEI in the germline V gene. This CDR3 spans 17 amino acids. The CDR3 region has the DNA TGTGCCAGCTCCTCAGACAGGGGGCTAGCCCACACCGGGGAGCTGTTTTTT. Protein sequence: CASSSDRGLAHTGELFF.

The chain employs TRBV5-4 and TRBJ2-1; D may be TRBD1 (6 bases). This CDR3 spans 15 amino acids. Per germline, CDR1 SGHNT and CDR2 YYREEE (reference sequence). Trimming removed 0 bases from V and 6 bases from J, with 13 bases in between. As DNA, the CDR3 is TGTGCCAGCAGCTTGGACCCGGGCAGGGGCAATGAGCAGTTCTTC. It codes for CASSLDPGRGNEQFF. Combining the CDR3 with reference TRBV5-4 and TRBJ2-1 gives the whole variable domain ETGVTQSPTHLIKTRGQQVTLRCSSQSGHNTVSWYQQALGQGPQFIFQYYREEENGRGNFPPRFSGLQFPNYSSELNVNALELDDSALYLCASSLDPGRGNEQFFGPGTRLTVL.

The rearrangement uses TRBV12-3 or TRBV12-4 and TRBJ1-2; D unresolved. V was clipped by 11 bases and J by 4 bases, with 17 bases between them. This CDR3 spans 13 amino acids. The CDR3 region is CAESDDGIYGYTF. CDR3 sequence (DNA): TGTGCCGAAAGCGACGACGGGATCTATGGCTACACCTTC.

J is TRBJ2-7 and V is TRBV6-5; TRBD2 is a possible D gene (5 bases). V gave up 4 bases and J gave up 6 bases, with 13 bases separating them. The germline V gene has CDR1 MNHEY and CDR2 SVGAGI. The CDR3 has 13 amino acids. CDR3 DNA: TGTGCCAGCAGTTCCGGGGTGGTGGCCGAGCAGTACTTC. This gives the protein CASSSGVVAEQYF.

This chain joins TRBV7-9 and TRBJ2-1, with D uncertain. V lost 1 base to trimming and J lost 4 bases, with 11 bases between them. This CDR3 has 15 amino acids. CDR1 and CDR2 from the germline V gene are SEHNR and FQNEAQ (reference sequence). In nucleotides, the CDR3 is TGTGCCAGCAGCTTAGGGCCGACTGGGTACAATGAGCAGTTCTTC. This gives the protein CASSLGPTGYNEQFF.

The rearrangement joins TRBV2 to TRBJ2-5; 10 bases match TRBD2. Germline assignment: CDR1 SNHLY and CDR2 FYNNEI. V was pared by 7 bases and J by 3 bases, with 5 bases of the junction left unmatched. The CDR3 covers 14 residues. The CDR3 nucleotides read TGTGCCAGCAAGTGGACTAGCGGAGAAGAGACCCAGTACTTC. This translates into CASKWTSGEETQYF.

The chain is built from TRBV29-1 and TRBJ1-1; unclear D gene. Germline loops: CDR1 SQVTM, CDR2 ANQGSEA. Deletions cut 3 bases from V and 6 bases from J, with 11 bases between. The CDR3 length is 12 residues. CDR3 in amino acids: CSVDTVDAEAFF. The DNA for the CDR3 is TGCAGCGTTGATACTGTAGATGCTGAAGCTTTCTTT.

CDR3 sequence reads: CASSSAGTGNTEAFF. In DNA, the CDR3 is TGTGCCAGCAGCTCAGCCGGGACAGGGAACACTGAAGCTTTCTTT. The chain is built from TRBV5-5 and TRBJ1-1; 8 positions match TRBD1. CDR1 and CDR2 from the germline V gene are SGHKS and YYEKEE (reference sequence). Unmatched junction bases numbered 5, after V lost 3 bases and J lost 1 base. The CDR3 has 15 residues. Based on the CDR3 plus reference TRBV5-5 and TRBJ1-1, the full variable domain is DAGVTQSPTHLIKTRGQQVTLRCSPISGHKSVSWYQQVLGQGPQFIFQYYEKEERGRGNFPDRFSARQFPNYSSELNVNALLLGDSALYLCASSSAGTGNTEAFFGQGTRLTVV.

This clone came up once. This chain connects TRBV4-1 to TRBJ2-7, with D possibly TRBD1 on 5 matching bases. This CDR3 contains 15 residues. The ends were cut back, 4 bases at V and 5 bases at J, with 18 bases in the middle. Germline CDR1 is MGHRA and CDR2 is YSYEKL. CDR3 residues: CASSPHLREDNEQYF. DNA of the CDR3: TGCGCCAGCAGCCCCCACCTCCGTGAGGACAACGAGCAGTACTTC.

This rearrangement joins TRBV2 to TRBJ2-7; D unclear. The CDR3 sequence is 12 residues long. Germline CDR1 reads SNHLY; CDR2 reads FYNNEI. The V end lost 5 bases, the J end lost 0 bases, and 5 bases lay between the germline ends. The DNA of the CDR3 is TGTGCCAGCAGTAGAGTCTCCTACGAGCAGTACTTC. It is translated as CASSRVSYEQYF.

The chain carries TRBV7-8 and TRBJ2-3; TRBD1 matches 7 bases. With V trimmed by 9 bases and J by 2 bases, 5 bases remained unmatched. This CDR3 is 13 amino acids long. The germline V gene encodes CDR1 SGHVS and CDR2 FQNEAQ. The CDR3: CASSDRSTDTQYF. The CDR3 bases are TGTGCCAGTTCGGACAGGTCCACAGATACGCAGTATTTT.

The chain has TRBV7-9 and TRBJ1-3, with D unclear. Germline V CDR1 and CDR2: SEHNR, FQNEAQ (reference sequence). The CDR3 spans 14 residues. The V end lost 5 bases, the J end lost 0 bases, and 8 bases lay between the germline ends. CDR3 bases: TGTGCCAGCAGCCGCGGGAGCTCTGGAAACACCATATATTTT. Amino acid sequence: CASSRGSSGNTIYF.

The rearrangement uses TRBV7-9 and TRBJ2-7; D is unclear. Germline lookup yields CDR1 SEHNR and CDR2 FQNEAQ (reference sequence). Trimming stripped 5 bases from V and 2 bases from J, with 10 bases between. The CDR3 has 13 residues. Here the CDR3 reads CASSPEVAYEQYF. The CDR3 coding sequence is TGTGCCAGCAGCCCAGAGGTAGCCTACGAGCAGTACTTC.

In its sample, this clone was seen once. This chain links TRBV19 with TRBJ2-3; weak D call: TRBD2 (5 bases). The CDR3 contains 18 residues. CDR1 and CDR2 (germline): LNHDA, SQIVND (reference sequence). The V end was cut by 3 bases, the J end by 1 base, with 20 bases between. The CDR3 region has the DNA TGTGCCAGTAGTATTATTTTTGATGAAATGCGGGGCACAGATACGCAGTATTTT. Translation gives CASSIIFDEMRGTDTQYF. The full variable domain, in which reference TRBV19 and TRBJ2-3 provide the parts outside the CDR3, is DGGITQSPKYLFRKEGQNVTLSCEQNLNHDAMYWYRQDPGQGLRLIYYSQIVNDFQKGDIAEGYSVSREKKESFPLTVTSAQKNPTAFYLCASSIIFDEMRGTDTQYFGPGTRLTVL.

About this clone: Relative to the germline gene, one junction end is altered; a read error may explain this. The chain employs TRBV19 and TRBJ1-5, with D perhaps TRBD1 (5 bases). This CDR3 is built from 11 residues. Germline CDR1 and CDR2: LNHDA and SQIVND (reference sequence). The CDR3 sequence is CASSIRQRPYF. CDR3 nucleotides: TGTGCCAGTAGTATCCGACAGCGCCCCTATTTT.

The chain uses TRBV7-2 and TRBJ1-3; TRBD1 agrees at 7 bases. This CDR3 is built from 15 residues. Trimming at V came to 5 bases and at J to 4 bases, leaving 8 bases not matched to a gene. The germline V gene encodes CDR1 SGHTA and CDR2 FQGNSA. CDR3 in amino acids: CASSAQTGRGNTIYF. The CDR3 DNA sequence: TGTGCCAGCAGCGCCCAGACAGGGCGCGGAAACACCATATATTTT.

This chain links TRBV14 with TRBJ2-1; 9 positions match TRBD2. From germline, CDR1 is SGHDN and CDR2 FVKESK. J gave up 4 bases and V 4 bases, and 11 bases lay outside the gene matches. The CDR3 totals 17 residues. In DNA form, the CDR3 reads TGTGCCAGCAGCCGTCGACTAGCGGCAACGCTTTACAATGAGCAGTTCTTC. Its protein product is CASSRRLAATLYNEQFF.

The chain is built from TRBV10-3 and TRBJ1-2; possibly TRBD1 for D (6 bases). V was trimmed by 2 bases and J by 7 bases, leaving 23 bases between them. Germline V gene data show CDR1 as ENHRY and CDR2 as SYGVKD. This CDR3 has 17 residues. In DNA, the CDR3 is TGTGCCATCAGTGAGGAACGACCCCACTACAGAGGGGGTGGCTACACCTTC. Its protein is CAISEERPHYRGGGYTF.

This chain uses TRBV12-3 or TRBV12-4 with TRBJ1-6, with D possibly matching TRBD1 (5 bases). The CDR3 runs to 13 residues. Trimming took 3 bases from V and 7 from J, leaving 7 bases between them. CDR3 amino acids: CASSFQGNSPLHF. The DNA of the CDR3 is TGTGCCAGCAGTTTTCAGGGAAATTCACCCCTCCACTTT.

The chain uses TRBV7-8 and TRBJ1-4; maybe TRBD1 (6 bases). The CDR3 has 15 amino acids. The V end lost 3 bases, the J end lost 5 bases, and 13 bases lay between the germline ends. Germline CDR1 reads SGHVS; CDR2 reads FQNEAQ. CDR3 coding DNA: TGTGCCAGCAGCTTGGGACGCAGGGGAAATGAAAAACTGTTTTTT. The encoded protein is CASSLGRRGNEKLFF.

This clone was detected only a few times. This sample includes further DNA sequences coding for the same CDR3. The chain links TRBV5-4 to TRBJ2-7; TRBD1 agrees at 8 bases. V lost 4 bases, J lost 0 bases, and 6 bases stayed unmatched. CDR3 length: 15 amino acids. Germline V lookup: CDR1 SGHNT, CDR2 YYREEE (reference sequence). The CDR3 sequence is CASSPGQGSSYEQYF. CDR3 nucleotides: TGTGCCAGCAGCCCAGGACAGGGCAGCTCCTACGAGCAGTACTTC.

This chain joins TRBV7-3 and TRBJ2-3; 16 bases align to TRBD2. J gave up 1 base and V 5 bases, and 3 bases lay outside the gene matches. The CDR3 length is 17 residues. Germline V CDR1 and CDR2: SGHTA, FQGTGA. The CDR3: CASSPGLAGGGTDTQYF. CDR3 nucleotides: TGTGCCAGCAGCCCGGGACTAGCGGGGGGGGGCACAGATACGCAGTATTTT.

The chain carries TRBV3-1 (or the pseudogene TRBV3-2) and TRBJ2-7; 8 bases fit TRBD1. The germline V gene encodes CDR1 LGHDT and CDR2 YNNKEL (reference sequence). Trimming took 3 bases from V and 4 from J; bases not matched to a gene: 8. CDR3 length equals 15 residues. Here the CDR3 reads CASSHSGTGIYEQYF. The CDR3 coding sequence is TGTGCCAGCAGCCATTCCGGGACAGGTATTTACGAGCAGTACTTC.

The chain links TRBV7-6 to TRBJ2-2, with D perhaps matching TRBD1 (5 bases). In germline, CDR1 is SGHVS, CDR2 FNYEAQ. This CDR3 has 16 amino acids. Trimming stripped 1 base from V and 6 bases from J, with 15 bases between. In DNA form, the CDR3 reads TGTGCCAGCAGCTTAGGCCCAAGCAGGGCGTCCGGGGAGCTGTTTTTT. Translated: CASSLGPSRASGELFF.